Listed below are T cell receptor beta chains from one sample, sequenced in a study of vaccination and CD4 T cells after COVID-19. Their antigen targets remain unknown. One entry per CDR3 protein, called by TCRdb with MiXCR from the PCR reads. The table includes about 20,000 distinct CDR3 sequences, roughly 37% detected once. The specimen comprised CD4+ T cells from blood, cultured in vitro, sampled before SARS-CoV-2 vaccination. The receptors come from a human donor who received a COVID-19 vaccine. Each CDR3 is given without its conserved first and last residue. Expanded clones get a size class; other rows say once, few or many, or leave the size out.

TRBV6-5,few,ASSYSPGGFGYEQY
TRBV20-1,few,SARPGLAGRETQY
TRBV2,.,ASSEMRANEQF
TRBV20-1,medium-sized,SARGQGGTDTQY
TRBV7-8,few,ASSLELRLAGNTDTQY
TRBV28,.,ASSSPGGGEGETQY
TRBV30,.,AWRHPGFGLVTSTDTQY
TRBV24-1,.,ATSNTGGIGYT
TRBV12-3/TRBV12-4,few,ASSTQGAQNYGYT
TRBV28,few,ASSFRQVKAGAEAF
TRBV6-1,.,ASSQMGGGQPQH
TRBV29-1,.,SVEDTKYGYT
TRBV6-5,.,ASSYRGQSSYEQY
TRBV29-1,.,SVERGNRDTEAF
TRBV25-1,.,ASSEQGAWNTEAF
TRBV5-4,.,ASSSGGQETQY
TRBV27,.,ASSLLLGTGRADTQY
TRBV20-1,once,SASAKRGLAGGQETQY
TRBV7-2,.,ASRSSGGAEPDTQY
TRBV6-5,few,ASSYSIGEGYEQY
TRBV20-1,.,SPYHSVYNEQF
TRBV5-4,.,ASSGTTGGNSPLH
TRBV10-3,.,AISESDREGDQPQH
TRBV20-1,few,SARDYREVGYSGNTIY
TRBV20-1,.,SANRGGNTEAF
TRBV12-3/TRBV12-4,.,ASSSGRQPTGELF
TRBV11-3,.,ASSFGADTDTQY
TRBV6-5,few,ASSYHGELF
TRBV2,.,ASSDFGVNLGEHTEAF
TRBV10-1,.,ASSRMRYNEQF
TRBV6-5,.,ASSYGGAGIEVEAF
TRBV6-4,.,ASSTLGGSNSPLH
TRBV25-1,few,ASSELSSGTQY
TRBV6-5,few,ASSYSPRTSGSITDTQY
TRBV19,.,ASRSGGAGGELF
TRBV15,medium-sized,ATSLGQLNTEAF
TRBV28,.,ASSPVNGEKLF
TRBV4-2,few,ASSPSQSSLYGYT
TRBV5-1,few,ASSLDPSGLDTQY
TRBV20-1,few,SAAAGGRNQPQH
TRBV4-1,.,ASSQVGGGNTIY
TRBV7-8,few,ASSPRPRETGNTIY
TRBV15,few,ATSRGLAGRYNEQF
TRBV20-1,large,SAESYNEQF
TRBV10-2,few,ASSLSGASYEQY
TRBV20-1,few,SASGDRVTNTEAF
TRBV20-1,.,SARASYQETQY
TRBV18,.,ASSPPQGRGNTIY
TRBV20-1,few,SARDWVGAGDQPQH
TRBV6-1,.,ASTGQVVSYEQY
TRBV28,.,ASSLIGSGPNTEAF
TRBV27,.,ASSLMGGTGELF
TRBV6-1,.,ASSRGTGGNQPQH
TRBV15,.,ATSKYSGIAN
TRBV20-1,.,SAPGTSGGIVDTQY
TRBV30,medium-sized,SGGAGFGTQY
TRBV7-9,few,ASSLAFTGGETQY
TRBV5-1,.,ASTQGLGWTQY
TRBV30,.,AWSDIQGADTQY
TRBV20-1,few,SASLPSNYGYT